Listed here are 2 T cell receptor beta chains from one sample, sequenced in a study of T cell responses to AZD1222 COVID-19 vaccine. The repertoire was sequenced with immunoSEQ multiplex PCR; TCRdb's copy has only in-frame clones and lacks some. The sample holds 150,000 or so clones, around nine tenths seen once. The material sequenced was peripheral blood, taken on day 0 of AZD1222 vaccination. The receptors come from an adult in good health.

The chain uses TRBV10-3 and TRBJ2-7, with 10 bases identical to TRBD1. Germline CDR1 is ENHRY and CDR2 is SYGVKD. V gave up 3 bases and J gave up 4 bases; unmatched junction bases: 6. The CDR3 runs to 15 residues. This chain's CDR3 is CAISERGTGEYEQYF. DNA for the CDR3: TGTGCCATCAGTGAAAGGGGGACAGGGGAATACGAGCAGTACTTC.

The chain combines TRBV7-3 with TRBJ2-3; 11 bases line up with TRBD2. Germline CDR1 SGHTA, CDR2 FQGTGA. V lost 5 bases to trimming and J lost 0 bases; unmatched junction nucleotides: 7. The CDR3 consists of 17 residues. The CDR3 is CASSQAGTSGSTDTQYF. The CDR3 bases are TGTGCCAGCAGCCAGGCCGGGACTAGCGGTAGCACAGATACGCAGTATTTT.